The 18 T cell receptor beta chains given below trace back to one sample, sequenced in a study of T cells in Graves' hyperthyroidism and ophthalmopathy. RNA transcripts yielded amplified TCR beta CDR3 regions. During a first-round RT-PCR of the TCR CDR3, the HTBI primer set was used. MiXCR, applied by TCRdb to the multiplex PCR reads, yields one record per CDR3 protein. The sample records some 200,000 distinct CDR3 sequences, roughly 17% being singletons. Specimen: blood. The receptor source for this set is a woman aged 50 to 65 with Graves' hyperthyroidism.

This clonotype was detected ten times or more. The gene calls are TRBV7-2 and TRBJ2-3; D uncertain. Germline values: CDR1 SGHTA, CDR2 FQGNSA. The CDR3 has 12 residues. Trimming removed 8 bases from V and 4 bases from J, with 10 bases in between. This CDR3 is CASPAVADTQYF. CDR3 nucleotides: TGTGCCAGCCCTGCTGTGGCAGATACGCAGTATTTT.

This clonotype was detected a few times. This rearrangement joins TRBV19 to TRBJ2-7, with D possibly being TRBD2 (6 bases). This CDR3 region has 14 residues. V lost 1 base to trimming and J lost 6 bases, with 13 bases between them. In germline, CDR1 is LNHDA, CDR2 SQIVND (reference sequence). CDR3 sequence reads: CASSIGRETGEQYF. In DNA form, the CDR3 reads TGTGCCAGTAGTATAGGACGGGAGACGGGCGAGCAGTACTTC.

The sample holds many counts of this clonotype. The chain employs TRBV2 and TRBJ1-2, with D tentatively TRBD1 (5 bases). Deletions cut 6 bases from V and 5 bases from J, with 19 bases between. The CDR3 is 15 amino acids. Germline CDR1 reads SNHLY; CDR2 reads FYNNEI. CDR3 residues: CASSQTPGGDYGYTF. The CDR3 DNA sequence: TGTGCCAGCAGCCAGACGCCGGGGGGAGATTATGGCTACACCTTC.

The J gene is TRBJ1-1, the V gene TRBV7-9, with D unclear. This CDR3 is built from 15 residues. Germline CDR1 reads SEHNR; CDR2 reads FQNEAQ (reference sequence). Trimming removed 5 bases from V and 5 bases from J, with 18 bases in between. The CDR3 DNA reads as TGTGCCAGCAGCCCTCTTTACGGGAGGCGGACTGAAGCTTTCTTT. It specifies CASSPLYGRRTEAFF.

The chain uses TRBV19 and TRBJ1-1; D is uncertain. This CDR3 spans 13 amino acids. In germline, CDR1 is LNHDA, CDR2 SQIVND (reference sequence). Trimming stripped 2 bases from V and 4 bases from J, with 8 bases between. The CDR3: CASSIMSSTEAFF. The CDR3 nucleotides read TGTGCCAGTAGTATAATGTCCAGCACTGAAGCTTTCTTT.

This clonotype was seen many times. CDR3 bases: TGTGCCAGCAGCGCCCGGGGGGGCCCCTGGAATGAGCAGTTCTTC. The encoded protein is CASSARGGPWNEQFF. The chain recombines TRBV7-3 with TRBJ2-1; 8 bases map to TRBD2. V lost 5 bases, J lost 7 bases, and 10 bases stayed unmatched. The CDR3 is 15 residues long. Germline-derived CDR1 and CDR2 are SGHTA and FQGTGA.

The chain carries TRBV6-2 or TRBV6-3 and TRBJ1-6, with D possibly TRBD1 on 5 matching bases. Deletions cut 6 bases from V and 5 bases from J, with 8 bases between. Per the germline V gene, CDR1 is MNHEY and CDR2 is SVGEGT. CDR3 length: 13 residues. CDR3 DNA sequence: TGTGCCAGCAGCGCCAGGGATAATTCACCCCTCCACTTT. This sequence encodes CASSARDNSPLHF.

J is TRBJ1-3 and V is TRBV9; TRBD1 might be the D (5 bases). CDR3 length: 18 amino acids. CDR1 is SGDLS, CDR2 YYNGEE, per germline. Trimming left V 5 bases short and J 0 bases short, with 21 bases between. CDR3 in amino acids: CASRNRGCPSFSGNTIYF. The CDR3 nucleotides are TGTGCCAGCAGAAACCGGGGCTGCCCCAGCTTCTCTGGAAACACCATATATTTT.

This clonotype was seen a handful of times. The chain employs TRBV27 and TRBJ1-1; perhaps TRBD1 as D (6 bases). Between the trimmed V and J ends, which lost 4 bases and 6 bases, there was a span of 15 bases. The CDR3 is 14 amino acids. Germline values: CDR1 MNHEY, CDR2 SMNVEV (reference sequence). This CDR3 is CASSYGQRGPEAFF. The CDR3 bases are TGTGCCAGCAGTTACGGACAGAGAGGACCTGAAGCTTTCTTT.

This clonotype has more than one count but fewer than ten. V and J are TRBV12-3 or TRBV12-4 and TRBJ2-7; no reliable D call. This CDR3 has 13 residues. V lost 4 bases, J lost 1 base, and 8 bases lay in between. The chain's CDR3 is CASSSRHSYEQYF. The DNA of the CDR3 is TGTGCCAGCAGTTCACGACATTCCTACGAGCAGTACTTC.

The chain couples TRBV9 to TRBJ2-1, with D perhaps matching TRBD1 (6 bases). V lost 4 bases and J lost 8, with 16 bases in between. Germline CDR1 and CDR2: SGDLS and YYNGEE. This CDR3 comprises 14 residues. CDR3 bases: TGTGCCAGCAGCATGGCGGTAGGGGGTGATGAGCAGTTCTTC. Translating it yields CASSMAVGGDEQFF.

This clonotype was detected ten times or more. The chain carries TRBV11-2 and TRBJ2-1, with unresolved D. Trimming removed 1 base at V and 8 bases at J, with 3 bases between. CDR1 is SGHAT, CDR2 FQNNGV, per germline. CDR3 length: 11 residues. CDR3: CASSLAHEQFF. CDR3 nucleotides: TGTGCCAGCAGCTTAGCGCATGAGCAGTTCTTC.

This chain connects TRBV19 to TRBJ2-5, with D perhaps being TRBD1 or TRBD2 (6 bases each). The CDR3 sequence is 14 residues long. The V and J ends lost 6 bases and 3 bases respectively, with 14 bases between them. Germline lookup yields CDR1 LNHDA and CDR2 SQIVND (reference sequence). In DNA form, the CDR3 reads TGTGCCAGTAGCCTACAGGGAGGAGAAGAGACCCAGTACTTC. It is translated as CASSLQGGEETQYF.

This clonotype was found many times. The chain has TRBV6-2 or TRBV6-3 and TRBJ1-1; TRBD1 is a possible D gene (5 bases). Trimming shortened V by 4 bases and J by 0 bases, and 12 bases separated the two germline ends. Germline values: CDR1 MNHEY, CDR2 SVGEGT. This CDR3 has 15 residues. The CDR3 here is CASSWDGLMNTEAFF. CDR3 bases: TGTGCCAGCAGTTGGGACGGACTTATGAACACTGAAGCTTTCTTT.

This CDR3 is CASSSRASGRTLSGANVLTF. In DNA, the CDR3 is TGTGCCAGCAGCTCCCGCGCATCGGGTAGGACCCTCTCTGGGGCCAACGTCCTGACTTTC. The chain couples TRBV11-2 to TRBJ2-6; the D is unclear. Germline CDR1 reads SGHAT; CDR2 reads FQNNGV. CDR3 size: 20 residues. V lost 4 bases and J lost 0, with 22 bases in between. The complete variable domain, with remaining parts taken from reference TRBV11-2 and TRBJ2-6, reads EAGVAQSPRYKIIEKRQSVAFWCNPISGHATLYWYQQILGQGPKLLIQFQNNGVVDDSQLPKDRFSAERLKGVDSTLKIQPAKLEDSAVYLCASSSRASGRTLSGANVLTFGAGSRLTVL.

This clonotype was counted ten times or more. The chain links TRBV20-1 to TRBJ2-5; D uncertain. Germline CDR1 reads DFQATT; CDR2 reads SNEGSKA (reference sequence). This CDR3 is built from 10 residues. In nucleotides, the CDR3 is TGCAGCGCTTTCTCGGAGACCCAGTACTTC. This sequence encodes CSAFSETQYF.

The J gene is TRBJ1-1, the V gene TRBV2; weak D call: TRBD1 (6 bases). Germline V lookup: CDR1 SNHLY, CDR2 FYNNEI. The CDR3 contains 16 residues. Trimming left V 2 bases short and J 4 bases short, with 17 bases between. The CDR3 DNA is TGTGCCAGCAGTGAATTCGAGTCAGGGGCTGGCACTGAAGCTTTCTTT. Translating gives CASSEFESGAGTEAFF.

The V gene is TRBV2, the J gene TRBJ1-5; 8 bases match TRBD1. Looked up from germline, CDR1 is SNHLY and CDR2 is FYNNEI. Trimming took 6 bases from V and 6 from J; bases not matched to a gene: 7. CDR3 size: 14 residues. DNA for the CDR3: TGTGCCAGCAGGGGGGGGACAGGCGGTCAGCCCCAGCATTTT. Translated: CASRGGTGGQPQHF.